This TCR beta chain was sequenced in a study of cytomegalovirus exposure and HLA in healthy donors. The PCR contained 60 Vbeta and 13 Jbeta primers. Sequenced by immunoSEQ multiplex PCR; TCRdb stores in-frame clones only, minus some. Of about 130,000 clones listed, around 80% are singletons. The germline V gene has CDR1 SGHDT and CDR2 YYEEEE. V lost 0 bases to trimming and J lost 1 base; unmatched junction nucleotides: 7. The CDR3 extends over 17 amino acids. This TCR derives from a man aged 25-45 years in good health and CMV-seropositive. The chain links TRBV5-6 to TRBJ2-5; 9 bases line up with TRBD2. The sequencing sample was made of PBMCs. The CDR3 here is CASSLGLAGLFQETQYF. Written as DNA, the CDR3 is TGTGCCAGCAGCTTGGGGCTAGCGGGACTCTTCCAAGAGACCCAGTACTTC. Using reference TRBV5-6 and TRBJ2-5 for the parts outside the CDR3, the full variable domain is DAGVTQSPTHLIKTRGQQVTLRCSPKSGHDTVSWYQQALGQGPQFIFQYYEEEERQRGNFPDRFSGHQFPNYSSELNVNALLLGDSALYLCASSLGLAGLFQETQYFGPGTRLLVL.